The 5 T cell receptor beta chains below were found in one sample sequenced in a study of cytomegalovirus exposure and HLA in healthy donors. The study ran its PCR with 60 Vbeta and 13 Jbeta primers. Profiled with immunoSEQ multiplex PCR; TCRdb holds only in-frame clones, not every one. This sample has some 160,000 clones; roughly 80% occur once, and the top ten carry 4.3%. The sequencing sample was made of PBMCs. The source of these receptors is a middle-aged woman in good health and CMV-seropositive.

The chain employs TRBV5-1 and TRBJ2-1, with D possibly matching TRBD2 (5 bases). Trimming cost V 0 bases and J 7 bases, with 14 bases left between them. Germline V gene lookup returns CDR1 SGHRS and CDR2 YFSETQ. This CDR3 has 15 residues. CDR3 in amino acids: CASSLVSGAANEQFF. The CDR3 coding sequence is TGCGCCAGCAGCTTGGTCTCCGGAGCGGCTAATGAGCAGTTCTTC. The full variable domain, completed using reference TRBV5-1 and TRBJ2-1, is KAGVTQTPRYLIKTRGQQVTLSCSPISGHRSVSWYQQTPGQGLQFLFEYFSETQRNKGNFPGRFSGRQFSNSRSEMNVSTLELGDSALYLCASSLVSGAANEQFFGPGTRLTVL.

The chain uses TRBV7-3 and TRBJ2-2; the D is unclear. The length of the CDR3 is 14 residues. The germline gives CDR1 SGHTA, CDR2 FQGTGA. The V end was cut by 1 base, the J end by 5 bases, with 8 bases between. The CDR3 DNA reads TGTGCCAGCAGCTTAAAAGGCGGAACCGGGGAGCTGTTTTTT. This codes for CASSLKGGTGELFF.

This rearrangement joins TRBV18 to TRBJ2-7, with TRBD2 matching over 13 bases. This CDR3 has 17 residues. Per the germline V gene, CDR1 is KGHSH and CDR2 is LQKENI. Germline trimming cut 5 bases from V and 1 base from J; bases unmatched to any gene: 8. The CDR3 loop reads CASSTGTSGMFSYEQYF. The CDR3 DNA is TGTGCCAGCTCAACAGGGACTAGCGGGATGTTTTCCTACGAGCAGTACTTC.

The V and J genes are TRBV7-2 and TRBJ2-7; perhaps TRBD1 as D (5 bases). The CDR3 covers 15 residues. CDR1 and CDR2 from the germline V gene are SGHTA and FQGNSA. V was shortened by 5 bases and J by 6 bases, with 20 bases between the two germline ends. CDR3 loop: CASSPVRQGSPEQYF. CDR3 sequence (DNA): TGTGCCAGCAGCCCAGTGAGGCAGGGCTCCCCCGAGCAGTACTTC.

Here the CDR3 DNA reads TGTGCCAGCAGTGAAGGGGACATCTACGAGCAGTACTTC. Translation gives CASSEGDIYEQYF. The J gene is TRBJ2-7, the V gene TRBV6-1, with a possible D match to TRBD1 (6 bases). The CDR3 sequence is 13 residues long. The germline gives CDR1 MNHNS, CDR2 SASEGT. Trimming pared 1 base from V and 3 bases from J, leaving 7 bases between.